The 21 T cell receptor beta chains reported below all come from one sample, sequenced in a study of blood T cells in healthy people across ages. The authors ran a second PCR of about 6 to 12 cycles using a sample-barcoded 5' primer and a J-beta primer mix. Using its own MiXCR run on the 5' RACE reads, TCRdb lists one record per CDR3 protein. The data contain 1.5 million to 1.9 million distinct CDR3 sequences, 35% to 45% of them singletons. The specimen sequenced was blood. All receptors come from a woman aged 18-29 years in good health.

Worth noting for this clonotype: A much larger clone sits a single nucleotide away, making a read error possible. This chain links TRBV6-1 with TRBJ2-1, with D maybe TRBD1 (8 bases). The CDR3 loop spans 13 amino acids. V was cut by 7 bases and J by 13 bases, with 20 bases left in between. CDR1 and CDR2 (germline): MNHNS, SASEGT. The CDR3 DNA is TGTGCCAGCACACAGGGGGGGCAAGAGACCCAGTTCTTC. Protein: CASTQGGQETQFF.

This sequence joins TRBV6-1 and TRBJ2-7; D tentatively fits TRBD1 or TRBD2 (5 bases each). The CDR3 is made up of 15 amino acids. The germline V and J ends were trimmed by 6 bases and 0 bases, with 15 bases remaining between them. Germline CDR1 and CDR2: MNHNS and SASEGT. For the CDR3, the DNA is TGTGCCAGCAGCCGAGGGGCAGGCAGCTCCTACGAGCAGTACTTC. Its protein product is CASSRGAGSSYEQYF.

The V call is TRBV5-1, the J call TRBJ1-1; D possibly corresponds to TRBD1 (6 bases). CDR3 size: 12 residues. The ends were cut back, 0 bases at V and 10 bases at J, with 10 bases in the middle. Germline CDR1 is SGHRS and CDR2 is YFSETQ. The CDR3 DNA reads TGCGCCAGCAGCTTGGGAGAGGGGGGAGCTTTCTTT. Protein: CASSLGEGGAFF.

Only a few counts were recorded for this clonotype. The chain recombines TRBV4-1 with TRBJ1-4, with D possibly being TRBD1 (6 bases). Deletions cut 4 bases from V and 2 bases from J, with 11 bases between. Germline CDR1 is MGHRA and CDR2 is YSYEKL. CDR3 length equals 15 residues. In DNA, the CDR3 is TGCGCCAGCAGCCTAGGACAGAGGACTAATGAAAAACTGTTTTTT. It codes for CASSLGQRTNEKLFF.

This rearrangement joins TRBV7-9 to TRBJ1-2; maybe TRBD1 (6 bases). CDR1 and CDR2 from the germline V gene are SEHNR and FQNEAQ (reference sequence). CDR3 length: 13 amino acids. Between the trimmed V and J ends, which lost 5 bases and 8 bases, there was a span of 15 bases. CDR3 region: CASSPGHYNGYTF. The CDR3 nucleotides read TGTGCCAGCAGCCCGGGACATTACAACGGCTACACCTTC.

In its sample, this clonotype was seen many times. The J gene is TRBJ1-2, the V gene TRBV12-3 or TRBV12-4; no reliable D call. V was clipped by 7 bases and J by 5 bases, with 14 bases between them. The CDR3 extends over 13 amino acids. This CDR3 reads CASTPSTLYGYTF. The CDR3 DNA is TGTGCCAGCACTCCCTCGACACTGTATGGCTACACCTTC.

This clonotype was detected a few times. The chain employs TRBV4-3 and TRBJ2-1, with 13 bases matching TRBD2. Germline assignment: CDR1 LGHNA and CDR2 YSLEER. V lost 0 bases, J lost 5 bases, and 1 base stayed unmatched. This CDR3 region has 16 residues. The CDR3, as DNA: TGCGCCAGCAGCCAAGACGGACTAGCGGGAGACAATGAGCAGTTCTTC. It codes for CASSQDGLAGDNEQFF.

Ten or more counts support this clonotype. The V gene is TRBV7-2, the J gene TRBJ2-3; D gene unclear. Germline V CDR1 and CDR2: SGHTA, FQGNSA. The CDR3 loop spans 13 amino acids. The V and J ends lost 1 base and 1 base respectively, with 3 bases between them. Written as DNA, the CDR3 is TGTGCCAGCAGCTTAGATGGCACAGATACGCAGTATTTT. It is translated as CASSLDGTDTQYF.

This clonotype turned up a few times. This chain links TRBV12-3 or TRBV12-4 with TRBJ2-7; TRBD1 might be the D (6 bases). V gave up 5 bases and J gave up 6 bases, with 14 bases separating them. The CDR3 runs to 13 residues. In DNA form, the CDR3 reads TGTGCCAGCAGTGTAGGACAGTCTCTCGAGCAGTACTTC. This encodes CASSVGQSLEQYF.

The chain combines TRBV20-1 with TRBJ1-1; a possible D gene is TRBD1 (5 bases). V was trimmed by 3 bases and J by 3 bases, leaving 14 bases between them. The CDR3 covers 14 residues. The germline gives CDR1 DFQATT, CDR2 SNEGSKA (reference sequence). The CDR3: CSARGGNTDTEAFF. CDR3 nucleotide sequence: TGCAGTGCTAGGGGGGGGAATACAGACACTGAAGCTTTCTTT.

The chain is built from TRBV4-3 and TRBJ2-5, with D perhaps matching TRBD1 (5 bases). V was pared by 1 base and J by 2 bases, with 11 bases between. The CDR3 runs 15 residues. Germline CDR1 is LGHNA and CDR2 is YSLEER. This chain's CDR3 is CASSQGFRGQETQYF. The CDR3 DNA is TGCGCCAGCAGCCAAGGTTTTAGGGGACAAGAGACCCAGTACTTC.

This clonotype was picked up a small number of times. The rearrangement uses TRBV9 and TRBJ2-1, with TRBD1 identical over 8 bases. The length of the CDR3 is 13 residues. CDR1 is SGDLS, CDR2 YYNGEE, per germline. J lost 7 bases, V lost 6 bases, and 6 bases had no gene match. The chain's CDR3 is CASNTGGGNEQFF. DNA for the CDR3: TGTGCCAGCAACACAGGGGGAGGAAATGAGCAGTTCTTC.

CDR3 amino acids: CASSLAGVAGGYTF. DNA for the CDR3: TGCGCCAGCAGCCTCGCCGGGGTAGCGGGTGGCTACACCTTC. The chain uses TRBV4-3 and TRBJ1-2, with D hard to call. CDR3 length: 14 amino acids. From germline, CDR1 is LGHNA and CDR2 YSLEER. The V end was cut by 4 bases, the J end by 7 bases, with 16 bases between.

The chain employs TRBV9 and TRBJ2-3; D not certain. This CDR3 comprises 15 residues. CDR1 is SGDLS and CDR2 is YYNGEE in the germline V gene. Between the trimmed V and J ends, which lost 0 bases and 2 bases, there was a span of 10 bases. CDR3 sequence reads: CASSVDGFYTDTQYF. CDR3 nucleotides: TGTGCCAGCAGCGTAGACGGTTTTTACACAGATACGCAGTATTTT.

The rearrangement links TRBV29-1 to TRBJ2-5; the D is unclear. Germline CDR1 SQVTM, CDR2 ANQGSEA. Trimming cost V 4 bases and J 4 bases, with 13 bases left between them. The CDR3 is made up of 13 amino acids. The CDR3 DNA sequence: TGCAGCGTTGTCTGGGCCTGGGGAGAGACCCAGTACTTC. This sequence encodes CSVVWAWGETQYF.

Only a few counts were recorded for this clonotype. The chain has TRBV19 and TRBJ2-1; 10 bases are a match to TRBD2. CDR1 and CDR2 from the germline V gene are LNHDA and SQIVND (reference sequence). With 9 bases clipped from V and 6 bases from J, the junction kept 5 bases outside the gene matches. The CDR3 extends over 13 amino acids. CDR3 amino acids: CARAGGRSNEQFF. The CDR3 region has the DNA TGTGCCAGAGCGGGGGGGCGAAGCAATGAGCAGTTCTTC.

Notes on this clonotype: The germline gene is not matched at one end of the junction; a read error may be the cause. The rearrangement links TRBV15 to TRBJ1-1; TRBD1 might be the D (5 bases). The CDR3 is 14 residues long. CDR1 is LNHNV and CDR2 is YYDKDF in the germline V gene (reference sequence). As DNA, the CDR3 is TGTGCCACCAGCAGAGATTATGGAGGGACTGGAGCTTTCTTT. It encodes CATSRDYGGTGAFF. Complete variable domain (other parts from reference TRBV15 and TRBJ1-1): DAMVIQNPRYQVTQFGKPVTLSCSQTLNHNVMYWYQQKSSQAPKLLFHYYDKDFNNEADTPDNFQSRRPNTSFCFLDIRSPGLGDTAMYLCATSRDYGGTGAFFGQGTRLTVV.

This clonotype was counted a single time. Relative to the germline gene, one junction end is altered; a read error may explain this. This sequence joins TRBV5-5 and TRBJ1-6, with D tentatively TRBD1 (5 bases). This CDR3 is 16 amino acids long. From germline, CDR1 is SGHKS and CDR2 YYEKEE (reference sequence). CDR3 sequence reads: CASSLLEGIYNSPPHF. The CDR3 DNA reads as TGTGCCAGCAGCTTATTGGAGGGGATTTATAATTCACCCCCCCACTTT. Full variable domain (missing parts from reference TRBV5-5 and TRBJ1-6): DAGVTQSPTHLIKTRGQQVTLRCSPISGHKSVSWYQQVLGQGPQFIFQYYEKEERGRGNFPDRFSARQFPNYSSELNVNALLLGDSALYLCASSLLEGIYNSPPHFGNGTRLTVT.

The V call is TRBV18, the J call TRBJ2-3; D is ambiguous. This CDR3 is 17 amino acids long. CDR1 KGHSH and CDR2 LQKENI come from the germline V gene. V lost 3 bases and J lost 0, with 16 bases in between. The CDR3, as DNA: TGTGCCAGCTCACCGCGGTACGGGTCCTCTAGCACAGATACGCAGTATTTT. Protein: CASSPRYGSSSTDTQYF. Full variable domain (remainder filled in from reference TRBV18 and TRBJ2-3): NAGVMQNPRHLVRRRGQEARLRCSPMKGHSHVYWYRQLPEEGLKFMVYLQKENIIDESGMPKERFSAEFPKEGPSILRIQQVVRGDSAAYFCASSPRYGSSSTDTQYFGPGTRLTVL.

This rearrangement joins TRBV7-2 to TRBJ2-4; 10 bases are shared with TRBD2. The V gene end was trimmed by 4 bases and the J gene end by 0 bases; junction bases not matched to a gene: 6. The length of the CDR3 is 17 residues. Looked up from germline, CDR1 is SGHTA and CDR2 is FQGNSA. The chain's CDR3 is CASSSVAGGLAKNIQYF. DNA for the CDR3: TGTGCCAGCAGCTCAGTAGCGGGGGGATTAGCCAAAAACATTCAGTACTTC.

The V gene is TRBV7-9, the J gene TRBJ1-2; D not resolved. Germline-derived CDR1 and CDR2 are SEHNR and FQNEAQ (reference sequence). There are 11 residues in the CDR3. Trimming took off 5 bases at V and 8 bases at J, with 9 bases between the two ends. CDR3 protein: CASSTLEGYTF. The CDR3 DNA is TGTGCCAGCAGCACACTCGAAGGCTACACCTTC. Looking up the rest from reference TRBV7-9 and TRBJ1-2 gives the full variable domain: DTGVSQNPRHKITKRGQNVTFRCDPISEHNRLYWYRQTLGQGPEFLTYFQNEAQLEKSRLLSDRFSAERPKGSFSTLEIQRTEQGDSAMYLCASSTLEGYTFGSGTRLTVV.